The 32 T cell receptor beta chains reported below all come from one sample, sequenced in a study of T cell responses to AZD1222 COVID-19 vaccine. Only in-frame clones appear in the TCRdb table, and some are missing; sequencing was by immunoSEQ multiplex PCR. The data contain about 150,000 clones, about nine tenths of them singletons. The sequences come from peripheral blood, collected 28 days after the second AZD1222 dose. All receptors derive from an adult who received the AZD1222 COVID-19 vaccine.

J is TRBJ2-7 and V is TRBV11-2; 7 bases align to TRBD1. The CDR3 extends over 16 amino acids. Germline CDR1 and CDR2: SGHAT and FQNNGV. V was clipped by 2 bases and J by 2 bases; unmatched bases: 9. CDR3 nucleotides: TGTGCCAGCAGCTTAACGGCCGGGACAGTAACCTACGAGCAGTACTTC. Encoded protein: CASSLTAGTVTYEQYF.

The CDR3 loop is CASSHPAGLAGPSSYNEQFF. CDR3 in DNA: TGCGCCAGCAGCCACCCTGCGGGACTAGCGGGGCCGAGCTCCTACAATGAGCAGTTCTTC. The chain is built from TRBV5-1 and TRBJ2-1, with TRBD2 matching 13 bases. J lost 0 bases, V lost 4 bases, and 13 bases had no gene match. Germline CDR1 is SGHRS and CDR2 is YFSETQ. The CDR3 has 20 amino acids.

The chain links TRBV9 to TRBJ2-7; TRBD1 or TRBD2 may be the D gene (5 bases each). Trimming removed 0 bases at V and 2 bases at J, with 9 bases between. The length of the CDR3 is 14 residues. The germline V gene encodes CDR1 SGDLS and CDR2 YYNGEE. Here the CDR3 reads CASSVALGAYEQYF. The CDR3 bases are TGTGCCAGCAGCGTAGCCTTGGGGGCCTACGAGCAGTACTTC.

The rearrangement joins TRBV29-1 to TRBJ1-2, with 8 positions matching TRBD1. Trimming at V came to 6 bases and at J to 8 bases, leaving 5 bases not matched to a gene. This CDR3 is 11 amino acids long. Germline assignment: CDR1 SQVTM and CDR2 ANQGSEA. CDR3 in DNA: TGCAGCGTCCCGACAGGGGACGGCTACACCTTC. Residues: CSVPTGDGYTF.

The chain links TRBV30 to TRBJ1-1; D is uncertain. CDR1 is GTSNPN and CDR2 is SVGIG in the germline V gene (reference sequence). CDR3 size: 14 residues. Trimming took off 0 bases at V and 0 bases at J, with 8 bases between the two ends. DNA of the CDR3: TGTGCCTGGAGTGTGGGCAGCATGAACACTGAAGCTTTCTTT. It specifies CAWSVGSMNTEAFF.

The V call is TRBV19, the J call TRBJ2-3; D is unresolved. Trimming stripped 5 bases from V and 3 bases from J, with 9 bases between. Germline V CDR1 and CDR2: LNHDA, SQIVND (reference sequence). The CDR3 is 13 residues long. The DNA of the CDR3 is TGTGCCAGTAGTGTGCCGTGGACAGATACGCAGTATTTT. This translates into CASSVPWTDTQYF.

The rearrangement joins TRBV19 to TRBJ1-6; no firm D call. The CDR3 loop spans 13 amino acids. CDR1 and CDR2 from the germline V gene are LNHDA and SQIVND (reference sequence). V lost 5 bases and J lost 7, with 9 bases in between. In DNA, the CDR3 is TGTGCCAGTAGTCTCCCGGGGAATTCACCCCTCCACTTT. This sequence encodes CASSLPGNSPLHF.

The chain employs TRBV18 and TRBJ1-5; weak D call: TRBD1 (5 bases). With 2 bases removed from V and 4 bases from J, the gap between germline ends came to 9 bases. The CDR3 sequence is 14 residues long. Germline V gives CDR1 KGHSH, CDR2 LQKENI. CDR3 nucleotide sequence: TGTGCCAGCTCACCAAGACAGTCGAATCAGCCCCAGCATTTT. Residues: CASSPRQSNQPQHF. Combining the CDR3 with reference TRBV18 and TRBJ1-5 gives the whole variable domain NAGVMQNPRHLVRRRGQEARLRCSPMKGHSHVYWYRQLPEEGLKFMVYLQKENIIDESGMPKERFSAEFPKEGPSILRIQQVVRGDSAAYFCASSPRQSNQPQHFGDGTRLSIL.

The chain recombines TRBV7-2 with TRBJ1-6; D is unresolved. The ends were cut back, 0 bases at V and 9 bases at J, with 12 bases in the middle. CDR1 is SGHTA and CDR2 is FQGNSA in the germline V gene. CDR3 length: 15 amino acids. Here the CDR3 DNA reads TGTGCCAGCAGCTTAGCCTCCTTAGAGGGTTCACCCCTCCACTTT. Translated: CASSLASLEGSPLHF.

DNA of the CDR3: TGCGCCAGCAGCCAAGTCCAGTCGTCGATAGAGCCCCAGCATTTT. Residues: CASSQVQSSIEPQHF. The rearrangement links TRBV4-1 to TRBJ1-5; D ambiguous. Between the trimmed V and J ends, which lost 1 base and 8 bases, there was a span of 15 bases. CDR1 is MGHRA and CDR2 is YSYEKL in the germline V gene. The CDR3 runs to 15 residues.

V and J are TRBV7-8 and TRBJ2-7, with D unclear. The CDR3 contains 13 residues. Germline V gene lookup returns CDR1 SGHVS and CDR2 FQNEAQ. V lost 5 bases, J lost 3 bases, and 11 bases lay in between. Here the CDR3 DNA reads TGTGCCAGCAGCCATGGGCCCAACTACGAGCAGTACTTC. Translation gives CASSHGPNYEQYF.

The chain combines TRBV10-3 with TRBJ2-4; D is undetermined. CDR3 length: 14 residues. Germline CDR1 and CDR2: ENHRY and SYGVKD. Trimming took 7 bases from V and 0 from J, leaving 10 bases between them. CDR3: CAIIRNLAKNIQYF. CDR3 nucleotide sequence: TGTGCCATCATACGGAACCTAGCCAAAAACATTCAGTACTTC.

The sample holds a few counts of this clone. J is TRBJ1-4 and V is TRBV5-1; weak D call: TRBD1 (5 bases). CDR3 length: 15 amino acids. The V gene lost 4 bases and the J gene lost 8 bases, with 18 bases spanning the gap. Germline CDR1 is SGHRS and CDR2 is YFSETQ. CDR3 sequence (DNA): TGCGCCAGCAGCCTCAACGGGGGTTCAGGGGAAAAACTGTTTTTT. It codes for CASSLNGGSGEKLFF. The entire variable domain, with the rest obtained from reference TRBV5-1 and TRBJ1-4, is as follows: KAGVTQTPRYLIKTRGQQVTLSCSPISGHRSVSWYQQTPGQGLQFLFEYFSETQRNKGNFPGRFSGRQFSNSRSEMNVSTLELGDSALYLCASSLNGGSGEKLFFGSGTQLSVL.

This chain connects TRBV2 to TRBJ1-5; TRBD1 matches at 11 bases. The CDR3 has 14 residues. Germline V CDR1 and CDR2: SNHLY, FYNNEI. J was trimmed by 7 bases and V by 7 bases; bases with no gene match: 6. CDR3 nucleotides: TGTGCCAGCAAAGGACAGGGGGCCCGGCAGCCCCAGCATTTT. Protein product: CASKGQGARQPQHF. The variable domain in full, completed from reference TRBV2 and TRBJ1-5, reads EPEVTQTPSHQVTQMGQEVILRCVPISNHLYFYWYRQILGQKVEFLVSFYNNEISEKSEIFDDQFSVERPDGSNFTLKIRSTKLEDSAMYFCASKGQGARQPQHFGDGTRLSIL.

This chain links TRBV28 with TRBJ1-1; D is uncertain. The CDR3 totals 14 residues. The V end lost 2 bases, the J end lost 1 base, and 8 bases lay between the germline ends. Germline V gene sequence: CDR1 MDHEN, CDR2 SYDVKM. CDR3 residues: CASSLIQTNTEAFF. CDR3 coding DNA: TGTGCCAGCAGTTTAATACAGACGAACACTGAAGCTTTCTTT.

The chain carries TRBV10-2 and TRBJ1-2, with D perhaps matching TRBD1 (5 bases). The CDR3 is made up of 10 amino acids. Germline V gene sequence: CDR1 WSHSY, CDR2 SAAADI. This CDR3 is CAAGGSGYTF. The CDR3 nucleotides are TGCGCTGCGGGGGGTAGCGGCTACACCTTC.

This clone was counted only a few times. The chain links TRBV3-1 (or the pseudogene TRBV3-2) to TRBJ1-6; weak D call: TRBD1 (5 bases). Per the germline V gene, CDR1 is LGHDT and CDR2 is YNNKEL (reference sequence). This CDR3 has 17 amino acids. Trimming removed 0 bases from V and 5 bases from J, with 14 bases in between. The CDR3 sequence is CASSQDTGPTHNSPLHF. The CDR3 DNA reads TGTGCCAGCAGCCAAGACACAGGACCAACTCATAATTCACCCCTCCACTTT.

The chain links TRBV6-2 or TRBV6-3 to TRBJ1-1; TRBD1 might be the D (6 bases). CDR3 length: 17 residues. CDR1 and CDR2 (germline): MNHEY, SVGEGT. Trimming shortened V by 4 bases and J by 1 base, and 19 bases separated the two germline ends. The CDR3 DNA sequence: TGTGCCAGCAGTTCAGGACCTTGGACAGATTCGAACACTGAAGCTTTCTTT. Amino acids: CASSSGPWTDSNTEAFF.

The chain couples TRBV18 to TRBJ1-2; D not resolved. V was pared by 1 base and J by 3 bases, with 6 bases between. Germline values: CDR1 KGHSH, CDR2 LQKENI. The CDR3 runs to 13 residues. The CDR3 region is CASSPRGDYGYTF. CDR3 DNA: TGTGCCAGCTCACCACGTGGGGACTATGGCTACACCTTC. Using reference TRBV18 and TRBJ1-2 for the parts outside the CDR3, the full variable domain is NAGVMQNPRHLVRRRGQEARLRCSPMKGHSHVYWYRQLPEEGLKFMVYLQKENIIDESGMPKERFSAEFPKEGPSILRIQQVVRGDSAAYFCASSPRGDYGYTFGSGTRLTVV.

This chain connects TRBV6-7 to TRBJ2-7, with 7 bases lining up with TRBD1. TRBV6-7 is known as an ORF, though its function is uncertain. The CDR3 is 11 residues long. Trimming cost V 11 bases and J 4 bases; bases outside gene matches: 5. The DNA for the CDR3 is TGTGCCGGGGGACAGCCTTACGAGCAGTACTTC. Protein product: CAGGQPYEQYF.

The chain has TRBV27 and TRBJ1-1; D gene uncertain. The V end lost 6 bases, the J end lost 3 bases, and 23 bases lay between the germline ends. This CDR3 has 17 amino acids. Germline CDR1 and CDR2: MNHEY and SMNVEV (reference sequence). CDR3 amino acids: CASSPGLGPLPDTEAFF. In DNA, the CDR3 is TGTGCCAGCAGCCCCGGGCTCGGTCCTCTCCCGGACACTGAAGCTTTCTTT.

The genes are TRBV6-4 and TRBJ1-1; D remains ambiguous. Trimming left V 4 bases short and J 2 bases short, with 8 bases between. This CDR3 contains 13 residues. The germline V gene has CDR1 MRHNA and CDR2 SNTAGT. DNA of the CDR3: TGTGCCAGCAGTGCCACAGTCAACACTGAAGCTTTCTTT. Translated: CASSATVNTEAFF.

V usage is TRBV9 and J usage is TRBJ1-4, with D hard to call. There are 15 residues in the CDR3. The V end lost 0 bases, the J end lost 8 bases, and 14 bases lay between the germline ends. CDR1 and CDR2 from the germline V gene are SGDLS and YYNGEE. CDR3: CASSVGRLIGEKLFF. CDR3 in DNA: TGTGCCAGCAGCGTAGGCCGTTTGATCGGGGAAAAACTGTTTTTT.

V gene TRBV19 combines with J gene TRBJ1-5; D gene uncertain. V lost 3 bases and J 3 bases, leaving 15 bases between the germline ends. In germline, CDR1 is LNHDA, CDR2 SQIVND (reference sequence). The CDR3 sequence is 16 residues long. The CDR3 loop reads CASSIELTINNQPQHF. In DNA form, the CDR3 reads TGTGCCAGTAGTATTGAGCTCACGATAAACAATCAGCCCCAGCATTTT.

V gene TRBV10-3 combines with J gene TRBJ2-7; tentatively, D is TRBD1 (5 bases). CDR3 size: 13 residues. V lost 5 bases and J lost 2, with 10 bases in between. Germline V CDR1 and CDR2: ENHRY, SYGVKD. For the CDR3, the DNA is TGTGCCATCAGTTCGCAGGGCGCCTACGAGCAGTACTTC. Translating it yields CAISSQGAYEQYF.

The chain recombines TRBV4-1 with TRBJ2-2; the D call may be TRBD1 or TRBD2 (5 bases each). From germline, CDR1 is MGHRA and CDR2 YSYEKL. The V end lost 6 bases, the J end lost 5 bases, and 13 bases lay between the germline ends. The CDR3 has 14 residues. The CDR3 coding sequence is TGCGCCAGCAGGCCCGGGGCGGATACCGGGGAGCTGTTTTTT. It encodes CASRPGADTGELFF.

V usage is TRBV5-1 and J usage is TRBJ2-7; 7 positions agree with TRBD2. Per the germline V gene, CDR1 is SGHRS and CDR2 is YFSETQ. The V gene end was trimmed by 0 bases and the J gene end by 2 bases; junction bases not matched to a gene: 2. CDR3 length: 14 residues. The CDR3 loop is CASSLGGLTYEQYF. The CDR3 nucleotides are TGCGCCAGCAGCTTGGGGGGACTAACCTACGAGCAGTACTTC.

The J gene is TRBJ1-1, the V gene TRBV3-1 (or the pseudogene TRBV3-2); 7 bases map to TRBD1. The ends lost 2 bases at V and 3 bases at J; junction bases unmatched: 3. This CDR3 spans 14 amino acids. Germline V gene data show CDR1 as LGHDT and CDR2 as YNNKEL (reference sequence). CDR3 sequence (DNA): TGTGCCAGCAGCCAATCCGACAGGGACACTGAAGCTTTCTTT. Translating it yields CASSQSDRDTEAFF.

The genes are TRBV4-1 and TRBJ2-7; TRBD1 matches at 8 bases. The ends lost 2 bases at V and 5 bases at J; junction bases unmatched: 8. The CDR3 length is 15 residues. The germline gives CDR1 MGHRA, CDR2 YSYEKL. The chain's CDR3 is CASSQPDRALDEQYF. As DNA, the CDR3 is TGCGCCAGCAGCCAACCGGACAGGGCACTGGACGAGCAGTACTTC.

The rearrangement links TRBV24-1 to TRBJ1-1; D gene unclear. The CDR3 sequence is 12 residues long. Germline V lookup: CDR1 KGHDR, CDR2 SFDVKD. Trimming pared 1 base from V and 5 bases from J, leaving 4 bases between. CDR3 loop: CATSDFGTEAFF. The DNA of the CDR3 is TGTGCCACCAGTGATTTTGGGACTGAAGCTTTCTTT.

The gene calls are TRBV18 and TRBJ1-1; tentatively, D is TRBD1 (5 bases). The CDR3 sequence is 16 residues long. Trimming removed 4 bases from V and 5 bases from J, with 20 bases in between. Germline-derived CDR1 and CDR2 are KGHSH and LQKENI. The CDR3 is CASSQGTGLAWTEAFF. The CDR3 DNA reads as TGTGCCAGCTCACAAGGGACCGGTCTGGCATGGACTGAAGCTTTCTTT.

V usage is TRBV15 and J usage is TRBJ2-5; 8 bases agree with TRBD2. There are 11 residues in the CDR3. Germline V gives CDR1 LNHNV, CDR2 YYDKDF (reference sequence). J gave up 13 bases and V 1 base, and 2 bases lay outside the gene matches. The CDR3 loop is CATSRAGLVYF. The CDR3, as DNA: TGTGCCACCAGCAGAGCGGGACTAGTGTACTTC.